Below, one TCR beta chain is given with its context. As yet, its antigen is unknown. The data were obtained in a study of identical twins. Whole-study findings and limits: Conclusions relied on cross-sectional statistical analysis, not following the same donors. Out-of-frame alpha sequences shared by twins showed excess low generation probability. There were fewer insertions in abundant cord blood beta clonotypes, but memory repertoires showed no such pattern.

Template switching added a universal primer site; cDNA carried unique molecular identifiers. TCRdb reanalysed the 5' RACE reads using MiXCR and keeps one entry per CDR3 protein. The sample contains 1.5 million to 2 million distinct CDR3 sequences, under 35% of which appear only once. The CDR3 is made up of 17 amino acids. Unmatched junction bases numbered 8, after V lost 5 bases and J lost 7 bases. The germline gives CDR1 SGHTA, CDR2 FQGNSA. This TCR was sampled from a newborn girl in good health. The sequencing input was cord blood. This chain uses TRBV7-2 with TRBJ2-1, with TRBD2 matching over 16 bases. In nucleotides, the CDR3 is TGTGCCAGCAGCACGGGACTAGCGGGAGGGCCTCAGAATGAGCAGTTCTTC. Protein sequence: CASSTGLAGGPQNEQFF.